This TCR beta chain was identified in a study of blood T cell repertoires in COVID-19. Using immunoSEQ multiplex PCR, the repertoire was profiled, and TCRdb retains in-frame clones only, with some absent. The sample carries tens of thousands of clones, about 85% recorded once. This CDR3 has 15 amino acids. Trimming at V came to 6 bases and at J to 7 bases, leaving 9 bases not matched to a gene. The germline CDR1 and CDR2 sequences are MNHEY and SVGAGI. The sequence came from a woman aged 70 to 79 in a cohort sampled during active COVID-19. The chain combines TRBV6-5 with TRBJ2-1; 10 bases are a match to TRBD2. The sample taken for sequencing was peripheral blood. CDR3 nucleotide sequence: TGTGCCAGCAGACGTAGCGGGAGGCGGGATAATGAGCAGTTCTTC. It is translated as CASRRSGRRDNEQFF.